This T cell receptor beta chain originates from a study of blood T cells in healthy people across ages. Findings and caveats of the study: Per million T cells, TCR beta diversity dropped roughly linearly as age increased. When set beside aged donors, long-lived donors presented more naive CD4+ cells and higher diversity. CMV status of donors was not determined, possibly confounding expanded clonotype changes.

A second PCR of 7 to 11 cycles used a sample-barcoded 5' primer and a J-beta primer mix. TCRdb re-called the 5' RACE reads with MiXCR, one entry per CDR3 protein. In the table there are some 1.6 million distinct CDR3 sequences, about 31% of which are singletons. This clonotype was found once. Its antigen remains unidentified. Samples had at least 6.5 million PBMCs isolated from them. Deletions cut 3 bases from V and 0 bases from J, with 19 bases between. Germline CDR1 and CDR2: MDHEN and SYDVKM. The CDR3 contains 18 residues. V usage is TRBV28 and J usage is TRBJ2-3, with D tentatively TRBD2 (6 bases). The receptor comes from a woman in her 30s in good health. The specimen was blood. The DNA of the CDR3 is TGTGCCAGCAGTTTTTTATTTGTTCGGACTACCAGCACAGATACGCAGTATTTT. Its protein product is CASSFLFVRTTSTDTQYF. Using reference TRBV28 and TRBJ2-3 for the parts outside the CDR3, the full variable domain is DVKVTQSSRYLVKRTGEKVFLECVQDMDHENMFWYRQDPGLGLRLIYFSYDVKMKEKGDIPEGYSVSREKKERFSLILESASTNQTSMYLCASSFLFVRTTSTDTQYFGPGTRLTVL.